This TCR beta chain was captured in a study of blood T cell repertoires in COVID-19 (dated by TCRdb to the early 2020s). A note on the overall study: Collaborator samples came from the United States, Italy and Spain and covered acute and convalescent phases of COVID-19. The material from the prospective study consisted of cDNA or gDNA derived from T cells, B-cell-depleted T cells, or PBMCs. Deeply sampled blood TCRbeta repertoires from subjects exposed to, actively infected with, or recovered from COVID-19 were included in the dataset. The repertoires were released in a freely available public database meant as a resource for research on the immune response to SARS-CoV-2. Samples came from the ongoing ImmuneRACE study (first 160 participants) plus 1,254 subjects from 6 global collaborators. Nearly every sample came with metadata listing a de-identified subject ID, COVID-19 status, age in years and sex. Where available, HLA class I and class II types were obtained from metadata supplied by the sample provider rather than from assay-based typing. Summary of the overall study and its limitations: The amount of clinical and demographic metadata varied by source and participant and was provided uncurated.

TCRbeta CDR3 regions were amplified from genomic DNA using the immunoSEQ Assay, a bias-controlled multiplex PCR. The study's processing was this. The number of nucleated cells in each sample was estimated by amplification of reference gene primers within the assay. To quantify the absolute abundance of each unique TCRbeta CDR3 rearrangement, sequence reads were collapsed and filtered. For each sample, productive Simpson clonality was calculated by taking the square root of Simpson's diversity index across productive rearrangements. TCRdb limited this immuneACCESS table to in-frame rearrangements with V and J called. A share of clones is missing; checked studies link under half to unresolved V genes, and the rest is unexplained. The V and J calls and clone size come from that table; D and trimming were worked out from the DNA. Across this sample there are some 140,000 clones, with 80% to 85% seen only once. The biggest ten clones account for roughly 9% of the sample.

This clone came up a few times. Its antigen remains unidentified. Within one base of it there is no much larger clone, and no base qualities were kept. Each collaborating institution followed its own protocols to collect whole blood in K2EDTA tubes. For TCRbeta analysis, collaborator samples were shipped as frozen whole blood, as isolated PBMCs, or as DNA extracted from either sample type. The TCR sequence derives from a woman aged 60 to 75 with active or convalescent COVID-19. The sample taken for sequencing was peripheral blood.

The CDR3 here reads CASSLPGSGLATQYF. The DNA sequence is as follows: TGTGCCAGCAGCTTACCCGGTAGCGGGTTGGCTACGCAGTATTTT. The chain couples TRBV28 to TRBJ2-3; 7 junctional bases match TRBD2. The CDR3 covers 15 residues, taking in both the cysteine and the phenylalanine. Just the 45-base CDR3 DNA is kept, in frame starting at base 1. Trimming accounts for 6 bases at V and 8 bases at J, while the number of junction bases matched to no gene is 14. The CDR1 and CDR2 encoded by the germline V gene are MDHEN and SYDVKM.